The source of this T cell receptor (beta chain) is a study of shared clonotypes between healthy human individuals. The table came from immunoSEQ multiplex PCR; TCRdb's copy has only in-frame clones and leaves some out. Here the sample spans tens of thousands of clones, 62% being singletons. Germline CDR1 is SGHTA and CDR2 is FQGNSA. The CDR3 loop spans 15 amino acids. Only a few counts were recorded for this clone. At one of its ends the junction is not consistent with the germline gene, which may arise from a read error. The sample consisted of memory CD8+ T cells sorted from blood. Subset given: CD45RO+ cells pooled with CCR7-negative TemRA cells. The receptor comes from a man aged 30 to 39 in good health. The rearrangement links TRBV7-2 to TRBJ2-5; D perhaps matches TRBD2 (5 bases). CDR3 amino acids: CASSLGFDKGVGSDF. CDR3 coding DNA: TGTGCCAGCAGCTTAGGGTTCGACAAGGGCGTTGGGAGTGACTTC.